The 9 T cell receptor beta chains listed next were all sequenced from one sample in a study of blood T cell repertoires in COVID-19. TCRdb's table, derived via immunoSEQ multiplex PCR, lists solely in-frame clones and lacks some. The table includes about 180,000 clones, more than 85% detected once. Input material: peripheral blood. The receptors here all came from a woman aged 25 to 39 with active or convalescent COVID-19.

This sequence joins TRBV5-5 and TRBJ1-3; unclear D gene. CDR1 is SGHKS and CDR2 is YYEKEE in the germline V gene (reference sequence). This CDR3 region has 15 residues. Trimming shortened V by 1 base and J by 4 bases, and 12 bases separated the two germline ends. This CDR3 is CASSLTHNRGNTIYF. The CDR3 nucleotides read TGTGCCAGCAGCTTGACACATAACAGAGGAAACACCATATATTTT. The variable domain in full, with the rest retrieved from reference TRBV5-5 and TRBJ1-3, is DAGVTQSPTHLIKTRGQQVTLRCSPISGHKSVSWYQQVLGQGPQFIFQYYEKEERGRGNFPDRFSARQFPNYSSELNVNALLLGDSALYLCASSLTHNRGNTIYFGEGSWLTVV.

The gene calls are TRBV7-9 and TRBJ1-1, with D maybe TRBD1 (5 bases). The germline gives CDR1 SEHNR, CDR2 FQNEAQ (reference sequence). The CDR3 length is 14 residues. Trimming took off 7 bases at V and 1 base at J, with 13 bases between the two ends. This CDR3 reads CASNLGATNTEAFF. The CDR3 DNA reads TGTGCCAGCAACCTAGGGGCGACGAACACTGAAGCTTTCTTT.

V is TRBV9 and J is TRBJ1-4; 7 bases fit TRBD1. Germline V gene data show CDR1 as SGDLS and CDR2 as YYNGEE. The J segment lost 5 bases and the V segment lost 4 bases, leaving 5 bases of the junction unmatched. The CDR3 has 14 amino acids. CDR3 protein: CASSWDSRNEKLFF. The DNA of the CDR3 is TGTGCCAGCAGCTGGGACAGCAGGAATGAAAAACTGTTTTTT.

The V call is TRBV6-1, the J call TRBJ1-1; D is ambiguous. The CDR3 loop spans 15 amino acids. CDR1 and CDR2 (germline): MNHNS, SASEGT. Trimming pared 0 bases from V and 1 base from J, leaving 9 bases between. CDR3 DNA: TGTGCCAGCAGTGAAGCGGCCAGGTCGAACACTGAAGCTTTCTTT. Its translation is CASSEAARSNTEAFF.

CDR3 coding DNA: TGCGCCAGCAGCCCTCTAGCGGGAGGGCCTCGTGAGCAGTTCTTC. Its protein product is CASSPLAGGPREQFF. The J gene is TRBJ2-1, the V gene TRBV5-1; 12 bases align to TRBD2. Germline CDR1 is SGHRS and CDR2 is YFSETQ. The J segment lost 9 bases and the V segment lost 4 bases, leaving 8 bases of the junction unmatched. There are 15 residues in the CDR3.

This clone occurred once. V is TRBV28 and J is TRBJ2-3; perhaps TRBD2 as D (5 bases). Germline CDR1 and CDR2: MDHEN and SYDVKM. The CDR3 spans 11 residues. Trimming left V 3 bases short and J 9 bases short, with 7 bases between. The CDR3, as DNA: TGTGCCAGCAGTTTGGGAGACACGCAGTATTTT. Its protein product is CASSLGDTQYF.

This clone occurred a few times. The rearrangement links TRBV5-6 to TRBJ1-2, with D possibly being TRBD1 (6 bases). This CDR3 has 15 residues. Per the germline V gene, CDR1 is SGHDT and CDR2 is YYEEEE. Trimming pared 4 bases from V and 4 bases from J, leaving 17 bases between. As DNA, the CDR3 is TGTGCCAGCAGCCTCCGTTGGGGGCATAGCTATGGCTACACCTTC. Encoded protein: CASSLRWGHSYGYTF.

This CDR3 reads CASSEVQGATNEKLFF. CDR3 bases: TGTGCCAGCAGTGAAGTTCAGGGGGCAACTAATGAAAAACTGTTTTTT. The rearrangement links TRBV2 to TRBJ1-4; 7 bases agree with TRBD1. With 1 base clipped from V and 0 bases from J, the junction kept 2 bases outside the gene matches. This CDR3 has 16 amino acids. In germline, CDR1 is SNHLY, CDR2 FYNNEI.

CDR3 protein: CSVEEGQGASRINNEQFF. In nucleotides, the CDR3 is TGCAGCGTTGAAGAGGGACAGGGGGCTTCCAGAATAAACAATGAGCAGTTCTTC. V usage is TRBV29-1 and J usage is TRBJ2-1; TRBD1 aligns across 12 bases. V shed 0 bases and J 5 bases; nucleotides not matched to a gene: 11. Looked up from germline, CDR1 is SQVTM and CDR2 is ANQGSEA. The CDR3 contains 18 residues.